The 29 T cell receptor beta chains in this list originate from one sample, sequenced in a study of blood T cell repertoires in COVID-19. Assay: immunoSEQ multiplex PCR; the TCRdb copy retains only in-frame clones and omits some. The table records 55,000 to 65,000 clones, 75% to 80% of them present only once. The source material was peripheral blood. The receptors come from a human donor in a cohort sampled during active COVID-19.

Concerning this clone: At the DNA level, this CDR3 is encoded by other sequences in the same sample as well. The chain uses TRBV3-1 (or the pseudogene TRBV3-2) and TRBJ2-7, with 11 bases matching TRBD2. J lost 4 bases, V lost 4 bases, and 6 bases had no gene match. The germline V gene has CDR1 LGHDT and CDR2 YNNKEL (reference sequence). The CDR3 extends over 15 amino acids. Here the CDR3 reads CASSPRLAGPYEQYF. In DNA, the CDR3 is TGTGCCAGCAGCCCCAGACTAGCGGGACCTTACGAGCAGTACTTC.

The genes are TRBV12-3 or TRBV12-4 and TRBJ1-1, with D possibly matching TRBD1 (6 bases). The CDR3 has 13 amino acids. V lost 5 bases to trimming and J lost 4 bases, with 11 bases between them. The CDR3 coding sequence is TGTGCCAGCAGTCCGGGGACACTCACTGAAGCTTTCTTT. Residues: CASSPGTLTEAFF.

V and J are TRBV5-1 and TRBJ2-5, with TRBD1 identical over 9 bases. The CDR3 is made up of 13 amino acids. Germline CDR1 is SGHRS and CDR2 is YFSETQ. V gave up 6 bases and J gave up 5 bases; unmatched junction bases: 5. The CDR3 nucleotides are TGCGCCAGCACCCGGACAGGGGCTGAGACCCAGTACTTC. Amino acids: CASTRTGAETQYF.

Comment on this clone: The junction differs from germline at one of its ends, possibly a read error. The chain has TRBV10-3 and TRBJ2-1; tentative D call: TRBD1 (5 bases). The CDR3 is made up of 15 amino acids. CDR1 and CDR2 (germline): ENHRY, SYGVKD. The CDR3 region has the DNA TGTGCCATCACTGCCGGTGGTCAGGGATACAGTGAGCAGTTCTTC. Translation gives CAITAGGQGYSEQFF.

The chain employs TRBV11-2 and TRBJ2-7; 8 positions agree with TRBD2. J was trimmed by 4 bases and V by 1 base; bases with no gene match: 0. The CDR3 runs to 13 residues. Germline lookup yields CDR1 SGHAT and CDR2 FQNNGV. In DNA form, the CDR3 reads TGTGCCAGCAGCTTAGGCGGGAGGTACGAGCAGTACTTC. This gives the protein CASSLGGRYEQYF.

The chain employs TRBV6-2 or TRBV6-3 and TRBJ2-1, with D possibly TRBD1 on 5 matching bases. Trimming stripped 2 bases from V and 3 bases from J, with 5 bases between. CDR3 length: 13 amino acids. Germline lookup yields CDR1 MNHEY and CDR2 SVGEGT. For the CDR3, the DNA is TGTGCCAGCAGTTACCAGGGCTACAATGAGCAGTTCTTC. It specifies CASSYQGYNEQFF.

This chain joins TRBV28 and TRBJ2-1, with 7 bases aligning to TRBD1. The CDR3 consists of 14 residues. Germline V gene sequence: CDR1 MDHEN, CDR2 SYDVKM. The junction had 11 bases not matched to a gene; V was cut back by 8 bases and J by 7 bases. CDR3 amino acids: CASRASRGQNEQFF. CDR3 in DNA: TGTGCCAGCCGAGCCTCGAGGGGGCAAAATGAGCAGTTCTTC.

V usage is TRBV7-2 and J usage is TRBJ2-6; 9 nucleotides line up with TRBD1. CDR1 is SGHTA and CDR2 is FQGNSA in the germline V gene. The CDR3 runs 19 residues. V gave up 4 bases and J gave up 0 bases; unmatched junction bases: 10. CDR3 loop: CASSSLAGQGYSGANVLTF. The CDR3 DNA is TGTGCCAGCAGCTCCCTCGCGGGACAGGGATACTCTGGGGCCAACGTCCTGACTTTC.

This clone was counted between two and nine times. The chain carries TRBV2 and TRBJ1-5, with D unclear. Germline-derived CDR1 and CDR2 are SNHLY and FYNNEI. The CDR3 is made up of 15 amino acids. V lost 6 bases and J lost 7, with 19 bases in between. The CDR3 sequence: CASRKAEGEMQPQHF. CDR3 coding DNA: TGTGCCAGCAGAAAAGCGGAGGGCGAGATGCAGCCCCAGCATTTT.

The V gene is TRBV25-1, the J gene TRBJ2-1; TRBD1 is a possible D gene (6 bases). With 4 bases removed from V and 4 bases from J, the gap between germline ends came to 17 bases. The germline V gene encodes CDR1 MGHDK and CDR2 SYGVNS. The CDR3 runs 16 residues. CDR3 amino acids: CASSGIWGLPYNEQFF. The CDR3 DNA follows: TGTGCCAGCAGTGGGATATGGGGGCTCCCTTACAATGAGCAGTTCTTC.

V usage is TRBV24-1 and J usage is TRBJ2-5, with 7 bases lining up with TRBD1. V dropped 3 bases and J dropped 4; count of bases not matched to a gene: 13. Per germline, CDR1 KGHDR and CDR2 SFDVKD. The length of the CDR3 is 17 residues. DNA for the CDR3: TGTGCCACCAGTGATCCCGACGCGAAAAACAGGGGAGAGACCCAGTACTTC. Translation gives CATSDPDAKNRGETQYF.

The chain has TRBV29-1 and TRBJ2-1; 8 nucleotides match TRBD2. The CDR3 covers 12 residues. Trimming removed 4 bases from V and 9 bases from J; junction bases left unmatched: 5. Germline CDR1 is SQVTM and CDR2 is ANQGSEA. In nucleotides, the CDR3 is TGCAGCGTTGCGGCGGGACTAGGTGAGCAGTTCTTC. Residues: CSVAAGLGEQFF.

V usage is TRBV5-1 and J usage is TRBJ1-3; D is unresolved. Germline CDR1 is SGHRS and CDR2 is YFSETQ. There are 15 residues in the CDR3. Trimming shortened V by 0 bases and J by 2 bases, and 9 bases separated the two germline ends. The CDR3 reads CASSLEPGTGNTIYF. CDR3 DNA: TGCGCCAGCAGCTTGGAGCCGGGTACTGGAAACACCATATATTTT. The entire variable domain, with the rest obtained from reference TRBV5-1 and TRBJ1-3, is as follows: KAGVTQTPRYLIKTRGQQVTLSCSPISGHRSVSWYQQTPGQGLQFLFEYFSETQRNKGNFPGRFSGRQFSNSRSEMNVSTLELGDSALYLCASSLEPGTGNTIYFGEGSWLTVV.

The chain couples TRBV11-2 to TRBJ1-5, with unresolved D. Germline assignment: CDR1 SGHAT and CDR2 FQNNGV. This CDR3 has 13 amino acids. Trimming removed 8 bases at V and 3 bases at J, with 11 bases between. Written as DNA, the CDR3 is TGTGCCAGCCGGGGTAGTTCCAATCAGCCCCAGCATTTT. As protein: CASRGSSNQPQHF.

This clone appeared a few times. This chain links TRBV5-1 with TRBJ1-1; a weak D match, TRBD1 (6 bases). With 4 bases removed from V and 0 bases from J, the gap between germline ends came to 13 bases. In germline, CDR1 is SGHRS, CDR2 YFSETQ. The CDR3 runs to 15 residues. CDR3 loop: CASSAQGSMNTEAFF. CDR3 bases: TGCGCCAGCAGCGCACAGGGTTCCATGAACACTGAAGCTTTCTTT.

The chain recombines TRBV11-2 with TRBJ1-2, with TRBD1 matching 7 bases. From germline, CDR1 is SGHAT and CDR2 FQNNGV. J lost 4 bases, V lost 3 bases, and 2 bases had no gene match. The CDR3 totals 13 residues. In DNA form, the CDR3 reads TGTGCCAGCAGCTTCGGGACAGCCTATGGCTACACCTTC. Translating gives CASSFGTAYGYTF.

The chain joins TRBV5-6 to TRBJ2-2; possible D gene TRBD1, 6 bases. Germline values: CDR1 SGHDT, CDR2 YYEEEE. This CDR3 spans 15 amino acids. The germline V and J ends were trimmed by 1 base and 4 bases, with 11 bases remaining between them. CDR3 region: CASSLLQGSTGELFF. CDR3 nucleotide sequence: TGTGCCAGCAGCTTGTTACAGGGAAGCACCGGGGAGCTGTTTTTT.

This clone was seen once. The gene calls are TRBV12-3 or TRBV12-4 and TRBJ1-6, with D perhaps matching TRBD1 (5 bases). The germline V and J ends were trimmed by 5 bases and 15 bases, with 11 bases remaining between them. The CDR3 loop spans 11 amino acids. CDR3 residues: CASSRARVLHF. CDR3 in DNA: TGTGCCAGCAGTCGAGCCAGGGTCCTCCACTTT.

The rearrangement links TRBV4-1 to TRBJ2-1; D remains unclear. The ends were cut back, 0 bases at V and 7 bases at J, with 4 bases in the middle. Looked up from germline, CDR1 is MGHRA and CDR2 is YSYEKL. The CDR3 extends over 12 amino acids. The DNA of the CDR3 is TGCGCCAGCAGCCAAGATAGAAATGAGCAGTTCTTC. Translation gives CASSQDRNEQFF.

J is TRBJ2-2 and V is TRBV2; D gene uncertain. CDR3 length equals 13 residues. Trimming took off 3 bases at V and 1 base at J, with 3 bases between the two ends. Germline CDR1 is SNHLY and CDR2 is FYNNEI. CDR3 region: CASSDGNTGELFF. DNA of the CDR3: TGTGCCAGCAGTGACGGGAACACCGGGGAGCTGTTTTTT.

The V and J genes are TRBV19 and TRBJ1-2, with D perhaps TRBD1 (5 bases). The length of the CDR3 is 14 residues. Trimming stripped 3 bases from V and 2 bases from J, with 10 bases between. Germline V CDR1 and CDR2: LNHDA, SQIVND (reference sequence). CDR3 DNA sequence: TGTGCCAGTAGTATTTATAGGGGCAACTATGGCTACACCTTC. Protein: CASSIYRGNYGYTF.

This clone was observed a few times. The chain is built from TRBV6-6 and TRBJ1-2; 8 nucleotides align to TRBD1. CDR1 and CDR2 from the germline V gene are MNHNY and SVGAGI (reference sequence). This CDR3 contains 14 residues. V shed 1 base and J 8 bases; nucleotides not matched to a gene: 6. CDR3 region: CASSYFGQGSGYTF. As DNA, the CDR3 is TGTGCCAGCAGTTACTTTGGACAGGGATCAGGCTACACCTTC.

The chain has TRBV6-5 and TRBJ1-2; 7 nucleotides agree with TRBD1. Trimming at V came to 5 bases and at J to 5 bases, leaving 2 bases not matched to a gene. The CDR3 consists of 12 residues. The germline V gene has CDR1 MNHEY and CDR2 SVGAGI. The CDR3 sequence is CASSRDRYGYTF. The CDR3 nucleotides are TGTGCCAGCAGTAGGGACAGATATGGCTACACCTTC.

The J gene is TRBJ1-5, the V gene TRBV19; a possible D gene is TRBD1 (5 bases). Trimming stripped 8 bases from V and 6 bases from J, with 14 bases between. CDR1 and CDR2 (germline): LNHDA, SQIVND (reference sequence). The CDR3 contains 13 residues. The CDR3 region has the DNA TGTGCCAGTGGCGGGGGGGGACGTCAGCCCCAGCATTTT. Amino acids: CASGGGGRQPQHF. Supplemented by reference TRBV19 and TRBJ1-5, the full variable domain reads DGGITQSPKYLFRKEGQNVTLSCEQNLNHDAMYWYRQDPGQGLRLIYYSQIVNDFQKGDIAEGYSVSREKKESFPLTVTSAQKNPTAFYLCASGGGGRQPQHFGDGTRLSIL.

The chain is built from TRBV7-2 and TRBJ2-1; perhaps TRBD1 as D (6 bases). From germline, CDR1 is SGHTA and CDR2 FQGNSA. The germline V and J ends were trimmed by 1 base and 11 bases, with 21 bases remaining between them. The CDR3 has 16 amino acids. In nucleotides, the CDR3 is TGTGCCAGCAGCTTAGGGGTAACAGGGCCCGGCGGACAGCAGTTCTTC. It codes for CASSLGVTGPGGQQFF.

In this sample, this clone turned up a few times. The V gene is TRBV6-4, the J gene TRBJ1-5, with a possible D match to TRBD1 (5 bases). Between the trimmed V and J ends, which lost 0 bases and 0 bases, there was a span of 12 bases. The V gene's germline CDR1 is MRHNA and CDR2 SNTAGT. The CDR3 contains 17 residues. DNA for the CDR3: TGTGCCAGCAGTGACTCTATAACAGGCGTTAGCAATCAGCCCCAGCATTTT. Protein product: CASSDSITGVSNQPQHF.

The count of this clone is one. The J gene is TRBJ1-1, the V gene TRBV11-3, with TRBD1 as a possible D gene (6 bases). The V and J ends lost 4 bases and 1 base respectively, with 16 bases between them. Germline CDR1 SGHNT, CDR2 YENEEA. CDR3 length: 16 residues. For the CDR3, the DNA is TGTGCCAGCAGCTCCGTTTACAGGGTACCGAACACTGAAGCTTTCTTT. Its protein is CASSSVYRVPNTEAFF.

This clone was seen ten or more times. V is TRBV4-1 and J is TRBJ1-2; D is perhaps TRBD1 (5 bases). Per the germline V gene, CDR1 is MGHRA and CDR2 is YSYEKL. The V gene lost 2 bases and the J gene lost 5 bases, with 18 bases spanning the gap. The CDR3 has 16 amino acids. The DNA for the CDR3 is TGCGCCAGCAGCCAACAAGGAGGGACTCAAGCTTATGGCTACACCTTC. As protein: CASSQQGGTQAYGYTF.

The CDR3 coding sequence is TGTGCCAGCAGCTTCGGCGGCATCCCTGGCTACACCTTC. Its translation: CASSFGGIPGYTF. The chain couples TRBV5-5 to TRBJ1-2; D unresolved. The V gene lost 2 bases and the J gene lost 7 bases, with 12 bases spanning the gap. CDR1 and CDR2 from the germline V gene are SGHKS and YYEKEE (reference sequence). The CDR3 totals 13 residues.